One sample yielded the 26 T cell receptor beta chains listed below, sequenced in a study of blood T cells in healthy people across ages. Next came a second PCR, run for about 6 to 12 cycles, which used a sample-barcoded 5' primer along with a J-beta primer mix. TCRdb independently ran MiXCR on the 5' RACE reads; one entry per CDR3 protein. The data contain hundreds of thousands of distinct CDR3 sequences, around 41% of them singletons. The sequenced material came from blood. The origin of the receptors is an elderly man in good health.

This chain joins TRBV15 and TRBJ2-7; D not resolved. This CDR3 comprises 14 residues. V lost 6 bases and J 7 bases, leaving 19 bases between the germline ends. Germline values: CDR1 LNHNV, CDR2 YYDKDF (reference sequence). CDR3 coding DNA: TGTGCCACCAGTAGAAGATCTAAGGGCAAGGAGCAGTACTTC. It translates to CATSRRSKGKEQYF. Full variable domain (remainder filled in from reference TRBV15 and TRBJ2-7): DAMVIQNPRYQVTQFGKPVTLSCSQTLNHNVMYWYQQKSSQAPKLLFHYYDKDFNNEADTPDNFQSRRPNTSFCFLDIRSPGLGDTAMYLCATSRRSKGKEQYFGPGTRLTVT.

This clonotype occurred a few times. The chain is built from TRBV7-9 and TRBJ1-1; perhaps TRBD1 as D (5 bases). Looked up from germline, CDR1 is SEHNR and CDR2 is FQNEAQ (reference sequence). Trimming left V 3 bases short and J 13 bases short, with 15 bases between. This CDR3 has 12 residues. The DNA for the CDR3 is TGTGCCAGCAGCTTGGAGGGGACCAGAAGTTTCTTT. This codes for CASSLEGTRSFF.

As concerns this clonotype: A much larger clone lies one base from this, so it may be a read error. CDR3 DNA: TGTGCCAGCAGTTACGAAACAGGGGGCGCCCCTCAAGAGACCCAGTTCTTC. Residues: CASSYETGGAPQETQFF. The rearrangement uses TRBV6-2 or TRBV6-3 and TRBJ2-5, with TRBD1 matching 9 bases. The J call may be mistaken, given a closer DNA end match to TRBJ2-1. CDR3 length: 17 amino acids. Germline lookup yields CDR1 MNHEY and CDR2 SVGEGT.

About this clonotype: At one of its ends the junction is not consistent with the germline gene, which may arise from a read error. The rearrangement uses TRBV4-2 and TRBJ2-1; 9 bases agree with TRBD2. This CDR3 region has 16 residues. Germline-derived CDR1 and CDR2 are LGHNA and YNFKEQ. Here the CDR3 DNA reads TGTGCCAGCGGCCAAGATGGTAGCGGGGGATACAATGAGCAGTTCTTC. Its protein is CASGQDGSGGYNEQFF.

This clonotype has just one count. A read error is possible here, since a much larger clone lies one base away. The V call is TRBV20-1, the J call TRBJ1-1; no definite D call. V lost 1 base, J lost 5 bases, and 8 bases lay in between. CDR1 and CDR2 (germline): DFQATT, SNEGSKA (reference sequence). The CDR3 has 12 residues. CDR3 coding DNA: TGCAGTGCTAGAGGTTGGGTAACTGAAGCTTTCTTT. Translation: CSARGWVTEAFF.

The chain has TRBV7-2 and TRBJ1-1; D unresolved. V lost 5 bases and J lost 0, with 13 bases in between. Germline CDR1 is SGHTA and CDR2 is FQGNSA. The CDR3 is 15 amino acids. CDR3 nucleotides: TGTGCCAGCAGCCCACGACGCAATCTGAACACTGAAGCTTTCTTT. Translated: CASSPRRNLNTEAFF.

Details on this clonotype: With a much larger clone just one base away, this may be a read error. The CDR3 nucleotides are TGTGCCAGCAGTTACGGTGGAGGGGGGCCTTCTAGCTATGGCTACACCTTC. It encodes CASSYGGGGPSSYGYTF. The rearrangement uses TRBV6-6 and TRBJ1-2; a possible D gene is TRBD1 (6 bases). The germline V gene encodes CDR1 MNHNY and CDR2 SVGAGI (reference sequence). This CDR3 has 17 residues. The V end was cut by 2 bases, the J end by 4 bases, with 20 bases between.

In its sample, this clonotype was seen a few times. CDR3 nucleotide sequence: TGCGCCAGCAGCTTGGAAGGCGGGAGAGGGGGCACAGATACGCAGTATTTT. Protein: CASSLEGGRGGTDTQYF. The chain links TRBV5-1 to TRBJ2-3, with 7 bases that match TRBD2. The junction had 8 bases not matched to a gene; V was cut back by 0 bases and J by 1 base. This CDR3 comprises 17 residues. CDR1 is SGHRS, CDR2 YFSETQ, per germline.

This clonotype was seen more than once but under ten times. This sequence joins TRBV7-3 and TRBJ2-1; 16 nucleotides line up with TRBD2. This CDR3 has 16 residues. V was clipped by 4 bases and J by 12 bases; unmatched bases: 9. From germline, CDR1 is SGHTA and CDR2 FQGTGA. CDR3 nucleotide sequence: TGTGCCAGCAGCTCTTCCGGGACTAGCGGGAGGGCCGGGCAGTTCTTC. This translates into CASSSSGTSGRAGQFF.

The CDR3 loop is CATSDPYRERLNTDTQYF. CDR3 nucleotides: TGTGCCACCAGTGATCCGTACAGGGAAAGATTGAACACAGATACGCAGTATTTT. The rearrangement uses TRBV24-1 and TRBJ2-3, with D possibly being TRBD1 (6 bases). CDR1 and CDR2 (germline): KGHDR, SFDVKD. This CDR3 contains 18 residues. Trimming left V 3 bases short and J 2 bases short, with 20 bases between.

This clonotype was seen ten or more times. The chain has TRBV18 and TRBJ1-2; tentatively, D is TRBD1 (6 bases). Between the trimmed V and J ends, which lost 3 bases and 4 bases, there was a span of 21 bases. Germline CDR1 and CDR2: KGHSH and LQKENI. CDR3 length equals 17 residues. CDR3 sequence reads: CASSPGSPGGWGYGYTF. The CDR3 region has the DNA TGTGCCAGCTCACCGGGCTCGCCGGGGGGCTGGGGCTATGGCTACACCTTC.

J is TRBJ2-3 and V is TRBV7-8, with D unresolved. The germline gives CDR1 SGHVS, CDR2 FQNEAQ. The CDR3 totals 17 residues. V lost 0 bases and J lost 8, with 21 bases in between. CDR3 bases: TGTGCCAGCAGCTTAGCAGTTAGGCACAACATACATGGTACGCAGTATTTT. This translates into CASSLAVRHNIHGTQYF.

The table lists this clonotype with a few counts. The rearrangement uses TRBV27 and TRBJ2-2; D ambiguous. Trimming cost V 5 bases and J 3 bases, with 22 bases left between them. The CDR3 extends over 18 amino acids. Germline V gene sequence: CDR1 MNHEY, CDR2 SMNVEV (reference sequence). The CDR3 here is CASSPLGGVWLDTGELFF. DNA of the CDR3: TGTGCCAGCAGTCCCCTTGGTGGTGTATGGTTGGACACCGGGGAGCTGTTTTTT.

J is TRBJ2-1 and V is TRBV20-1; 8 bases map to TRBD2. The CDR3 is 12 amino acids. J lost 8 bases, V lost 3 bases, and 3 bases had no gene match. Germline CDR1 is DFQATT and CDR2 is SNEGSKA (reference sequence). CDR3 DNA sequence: TGCAGTGCTAGCGCAGCGGGAGATGAGCAGTTCTTC. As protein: CSASAAGDEQFF.

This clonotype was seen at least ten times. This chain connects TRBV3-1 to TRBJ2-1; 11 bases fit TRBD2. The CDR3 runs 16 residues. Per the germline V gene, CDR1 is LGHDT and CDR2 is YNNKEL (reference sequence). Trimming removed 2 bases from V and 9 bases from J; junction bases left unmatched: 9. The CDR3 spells CASSQPLLAGGGEQFF. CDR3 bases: TGTGCCAGCAGCCAACCTTTGCTAGCGGGAGGCGGTGAGCAGTTCTTC.

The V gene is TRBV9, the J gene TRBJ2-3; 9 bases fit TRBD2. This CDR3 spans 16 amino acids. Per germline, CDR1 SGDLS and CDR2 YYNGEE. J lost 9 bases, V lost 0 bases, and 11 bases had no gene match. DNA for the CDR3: TGTGCCAGCAGCGTAGATTTTAGCGGGAGACCGTCAACGCAGTATTTT. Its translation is CASSVDFSGRPSTQYF.

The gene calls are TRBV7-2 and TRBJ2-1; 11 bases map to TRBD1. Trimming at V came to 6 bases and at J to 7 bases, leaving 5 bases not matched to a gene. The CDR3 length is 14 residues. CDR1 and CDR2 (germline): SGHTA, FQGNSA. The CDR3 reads CASSPGQGGNEQFF. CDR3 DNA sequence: TGTGCCAGCAGTCCGGGACAGGGGGGAAATGAGCAGTTCTTC.

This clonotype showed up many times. Here the CDR3 DNA reads TGCAGCGTCCTACAGGGTCAAGAGACCCAGTACTTC. Protein sequence: CSVLQGQETQYF. The V and J genes are TRBV29-1 and TRBJ2-5; a weak D match, TRBD1 (6 bases). CDR3 size: 12 residues. Germline-derived CDR1 and CDR2 are SQVTM and ANQGSEA. Trimming shortened V by 6 bases and J by 2 bases, and 10 bases separated the two germline ends.

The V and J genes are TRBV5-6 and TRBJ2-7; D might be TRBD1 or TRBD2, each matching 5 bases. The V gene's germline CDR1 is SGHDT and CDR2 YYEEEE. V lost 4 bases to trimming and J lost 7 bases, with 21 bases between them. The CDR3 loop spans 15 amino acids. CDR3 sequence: CASSEGPANYNEQYF. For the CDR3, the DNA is TGTGCCAGCAGCGAGGGACCAGCGAACTACAATGAGCAGTACTTC.

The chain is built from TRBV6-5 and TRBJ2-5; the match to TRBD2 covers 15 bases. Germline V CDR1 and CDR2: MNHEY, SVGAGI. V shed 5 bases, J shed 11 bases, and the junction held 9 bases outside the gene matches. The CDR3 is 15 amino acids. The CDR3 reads CASSNPGLAGGEQYF. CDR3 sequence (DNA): TGTGCCAGCAGTAATCCGGGACTAGCGGGGGGTGAGCAGTACTTC.

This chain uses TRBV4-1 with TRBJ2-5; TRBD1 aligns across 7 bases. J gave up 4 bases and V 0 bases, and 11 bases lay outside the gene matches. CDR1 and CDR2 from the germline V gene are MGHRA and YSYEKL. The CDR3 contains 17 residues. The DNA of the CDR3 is TGCGCCAGCAGCCAAGATTTTAACAGGGGCTTGCGAGAGACCCAGTACTTC. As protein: CASSQDFNRGLRETQYF.

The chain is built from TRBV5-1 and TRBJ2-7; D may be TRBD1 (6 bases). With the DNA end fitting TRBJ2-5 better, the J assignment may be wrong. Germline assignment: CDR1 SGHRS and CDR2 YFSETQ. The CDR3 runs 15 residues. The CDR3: CASSLGDTYEETQYF. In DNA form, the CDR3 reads TGCGCCAGCAGCTTGGGGGACACCTATGAGGAGACCCAGTACTTC.

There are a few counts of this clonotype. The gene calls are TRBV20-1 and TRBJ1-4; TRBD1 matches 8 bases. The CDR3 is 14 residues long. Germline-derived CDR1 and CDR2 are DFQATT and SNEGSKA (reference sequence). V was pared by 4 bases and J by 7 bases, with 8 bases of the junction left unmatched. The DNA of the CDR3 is TGCAGTGCTACTGGACAGGGTTTAAGTGAAAAACTGTTTTTT. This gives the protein CSATGQGLSEKLFF.

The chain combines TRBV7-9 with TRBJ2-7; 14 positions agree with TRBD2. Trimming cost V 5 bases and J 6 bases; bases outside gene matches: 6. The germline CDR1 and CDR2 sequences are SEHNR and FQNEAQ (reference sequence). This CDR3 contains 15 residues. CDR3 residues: CASSRNGLAGGEQYF. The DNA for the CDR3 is TGTGCCAGCAGCCGAAATGGACTAGCGGGAGGCGAGCAGTACTTC.

The CDR3 region has the DNA TGTGCCACCAGCAGAGATGGAGCAGGGGGAAACATTCAGTACTTC. It specifies CATSRDGAGGNIQYF. This chain joins TRBV15 and TRBJ2-4, with 7 bases fitting TRBD1. Germline V gene lookup returns CDR1 LNHNV and CDR2 YYDKDF (reference sequence). The CDR3 spans 15 residues. V was pared by 0 bases and J by 6 bases, with 5 bases of the junction left unmatched.

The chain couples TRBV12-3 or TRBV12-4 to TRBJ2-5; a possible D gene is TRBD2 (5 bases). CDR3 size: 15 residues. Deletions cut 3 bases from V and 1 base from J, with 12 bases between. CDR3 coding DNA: TGTGCCAGCAGTTTCCGGCCGGGGATCCAAGAGACCCAGTACTTC. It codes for CASSFRPGIQETQYF.